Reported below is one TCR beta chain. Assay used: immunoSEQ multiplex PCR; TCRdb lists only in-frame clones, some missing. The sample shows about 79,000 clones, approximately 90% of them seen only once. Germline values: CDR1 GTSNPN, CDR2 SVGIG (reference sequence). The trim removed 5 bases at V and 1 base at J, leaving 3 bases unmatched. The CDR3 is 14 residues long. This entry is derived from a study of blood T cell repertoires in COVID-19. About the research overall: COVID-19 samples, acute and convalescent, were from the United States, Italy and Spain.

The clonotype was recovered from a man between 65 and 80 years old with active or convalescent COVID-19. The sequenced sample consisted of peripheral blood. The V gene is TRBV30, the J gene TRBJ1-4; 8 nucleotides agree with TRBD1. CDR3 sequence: CAWGDRGTNEKLFF. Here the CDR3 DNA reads TGTGCCTGGGGCGACAGGGGAACTAATGAAAAACTGTTTTTT.